This is a list of T cell receptor beta chains from one sample in a study of blood T cell repertoires in COVID-19. Generated by immunoSEQ multiplex PCR, the TCRdb table keeps only in-frame clones and is missing some. Seen here are roughly 190,000 clones, 75% to 90% observed once, and the top ten hold 2% to 2.5%. Sequencing input: PBMCs or T cells enriched from blood (not recorded which). The receptors derive from a woman aged 25-40 years who had recovered from COVID-19. The CDR3 runs from the conserved cysteine through the conserved F or W. The D gene is left open where the match is weak. Clone size is not always given. Where it is, it says once, few, many or a class for expanded clones.

clone_size: NA
d_call: TRBD1
v_call: TRBV12-5
j_call: TRBJ2-7
cdr3_aa: CASGPGQGGNEQYF
cdr3_nt: TGTGCTAGTGGGCCGGGACAGGGCGGGAACGAGCAGTACTTC

clone_size: NA
d_call: NA
v_call: TRBV19
j_call: TRBJ2-7
cdr3_aa: CASSIRGYEQYF
cdr3_nt: TGTGCCAGTAGTATCAGGGGATACGAGCAGTACTTC

clone_size: once
d_call: NA
v_call: TRBV7-9
j_call: TRBJ2-1
cdr3_aa: CASSPSGSPYNEQFF
cdr3_nt: TGTGCCAGCAGCCCATCCGGGTCCCCCTACAATGAGCAGTTCTTC

clone_size: NA
d_call: NA
v_call: TRBV24-1
j_call: TRBJ2-3
cdr3_aa: CATAGQPGTDTQYF
cdr3_nt: TGTGCCACCGCGGGACAGCCAGGCACAGATACGCAGTATTTT

clone_size: NA
d_call: NA
v_call: TRBV12-3/TRBV12-4
j_call: TRBJ1-5
cdr3_aa: CASSLIDRQPQHF
cdr3_nt: TGTGCCAGCAGTTTGATTGACAGACAGCCCCAGCATTTT

clone_size: NA
d_call: NA
v_call: TRBV19
j_call: TRBJ1-6
cdr3_aa: CASLPGATYNSPLHF
cdr3_nt: TGTGCCAGTCTACCTGGGGCCACCTATAATTCACCCCTCCACTTT

clone_size: medium-sized
d_call: NA
v_call: TRBV6-4
j_call: TRBJ1-2
cdr3_aa: CASSDSGSGLEGYTF
cdr3_nt: TGTGCCAGCAGTGACTCGGGCTCAGGGCTCGAGGGCTACACCTTC

clone_size: NA
d_call: NA
v_call: TRBV12-3/TRBV12-4
j_call: TRBJ1-2
cdr3_aa: CASSLILRGGYTF
cdr3_nt: TGTGCCAGCAGTTTAATCCTGAGAGGCGGCTACACCTTC

clone_size: NA
d_call: NA
v_call: TRBV19
j_call: TRBJ1-1
cdr3_aa: CAARHRPNTEAFF
cdr3_nt: TGTGCCGCCAGGCACAGGCCGAACACTGAAGCTTTCTTT

clone_size: once
d_call: NA
v_call: TRBV3-1/TRBV3-2
j_call: TRBJ2-2
cdr3_aa: CASSKNARSGTGELFF
cdr3_nt: TGTGCCAGCAGCAAAAACGCACGGTCGGGCACCGGGGAGCTGTTTTTT

clone_size: NA
d_call: NA
v_call: TRBV11-1
j_call: TRBJ1-2
cdr3_aa: CASSSENYGYTF
cdr3_nt: TGTGCCAGCAGCTCCGAGAACTATGGCTACACCTTC

clone_size: NA
d_call: NA
v_call: TRBV6-6
j_call: TRBJ1-2
cdr3_aa: CASGDGQRRNYGYTF
cdr3_nt: TGTGCCAGCGGCGACGGCCAGAGGAGGAACTATGGCTACACCTTC

clone_size: NA
d_call: NA
v_call: TRBV7-9
j_call: TRBJ1-1
cdr3_aa: CASSLLQGDTEAFF
cdr3_nt: TGTGCCAGCAGCTTGTTACAGGGTGACACTGAAGCTTTCTTT

clone_size: NA
d_call: NA
v_call: TRBV5-6
j_call: TRBJ2-3
cdr3_aa: CASSERTKTDTQYF
cdr3_nt: TGTGCCAGCAGCGAGAGGACTAAAACAGATACGCAGTATTTT

clone_size: NA
d_call: TRBD1
v_call: TRBV7-6
j_call: TRBJ1-4
cdr3_aa: CASSAKDRSNEKLFF
cdr3_nt: TGTGCCAGCAGCGCCAAGGACAGGTCTAATGAAAAACTGTTTTTT

clone_size: NA
d_call: NA
v_call: TRBV7-3
j_call: TRBJ1-1
cdr3_aa: CASSLGGSTEAFF
cdr3_nt: TGTGCCAGCAGCTTAGGTGGTAGTACTGAAGCTTTCTTT

clone_size: once
d_call: NA
v_call: TRBV29-1
j_call: TRBJ2-1
cdr3_aa: CSVEPSSSEQFF
cdr3_nt: TGCAGCGTTGAACCCTCATCTAGCGAGCAGTTCTTC

clone_size: NA
d_call: NA
v_call: TRBV4-3
j_call: TRBJ1-2
cdr3_aa: CASSQDMNPRIYGYTF
cdr3_nt: TGCGCCAGCAGCCAAGATATGAACCCGAGGATCTATGGCTACACCTTC

clone_size: NA
d_call: NA
v_call: TRBV5-1
j_call: TRBJ1-2
cdr3_aa: CASSLDYSGGGYTF
cdr3_nt: TGCGCCAGCAGCTTGGATTATTCGGGGGGTGGCTACACCTTC

clone_size: NA
d_call: TRBD1
v_call: TRBV7-2
j_call: TRBJ2-3
cdr3_aa: CASSSSGTGTTDTQYF
cdr3_nt: TGTGCCAGCAGCTCGTCCGGGACAGGGACCACAGATACGCAGTATTTT

clone_size: once
d_call: NA
v_call: TRBV11-3
j_call: TRBJ1-1
cdr3_aa: CASSPGENTEAFF
cdr3_nt: TGTGCCAGCAGCCCGGGAGAGAACACTGAAGCTTTCTTT

clone_size: once
d_call: TRBD2
v_call: TRBV11-3
j_call: TRBJ2-3
cdr3_aa: CASSSYGTSGSGSTDTQYF
cdr3_nt: TGTGCCAGCAGCTCCTACGGGACTAGCGGGAGTGGGAGCACAGATACGCAGTATTTT